These 22 T cell receptor beta chains were sequenced from one sample in a study of T-cell reconstitution after alpha-beta-depleted transplantation in children. Preparation of the TCRbeta library used unique molecular identifiers. TCRdb analysed the PCR reads with MiXCR anew, one entry per CDR3 protein. The table lists some 350,000 distinct CDR3 sequences, about 9.4% of them singletons. The specimen was PBMCs from the stem cell graft donor, collected from the stem cell graft. The receptors here all came from a human donor who donated a stem cell graft to a child with acute lymphoblastic leukemia.

The chain is built from TRBV29-1 and TRBJ2-7, with 8 bases aligning to TRBD2. After removal of 2 bases from V and 5 bases from J, the junction contained 5 bases not matched to a gene. The CDR3 loop spans 13 amino acids. Germline CDR1 SQVTM, CDR2 ANQGSEA. The DNA for the CDR3 is TGCAGCGTTGAACTAGCGGGTGAGGACGAGCAGTACTTC. Protein: CSVELAGEDEQYF.

The sample holds a few counts of this clonotype. The rearrangement links TRBV15 to TRBJ1-1; the match to TRBD1 covers 8 bases. Per the germline V gene, CDR1 is LNHNV and CDR2 is YYDKDF (reference sequence). The J segment lost 5 bases and the V segment lost 3 bases, leaving 14 bases of the junction unmatched. The CDR3 is 17 amino acids. CDR3 loop: CATSRLGFGQGGTEAFF. The CDR3 DNA follows: TGTGCCACCAGCAGGTTAGGTTTCGGACAGGGAGGGACTGAAGCTTTCTTT.

Ten or more counts support this clonotype. V and J are TRBV12-3 or TRBV12-4 and TRBJ2-1; 11 bases match TRBD2. This CDR3 region has 18 residues. V trimming: 7 bases; J trimming: 1 base; junction bases outside the gene matches: 12. As DNA, the CDR3 is TGTGCCAGCACTCGGCGGGGTAGCGGGAGGGGTTCCTACAATGAGCAGTTCTTC. Translating gives CASTRRGSGRGSYNEQFF.

The V and J genes are TRBV19 and TRBJ1-5; no reliable D call. CDR1 is LNHDA and CDR2 is SQIVND in the germline V gene (reference sequence). The V and J ends lost 6 bases and 2 bases respectively, with 17 bases between them. The CDR3 covers 16 residues. The CDR3 DNA reads TGTGCCAGTAGCCGATCGAGTATAGCTGGCAATCAGCCCCAGCATTTT. This codes for CASSRSSIAGNQPQHF.

The V call is TRBV11-2, the J call TRBJ2-7; TRBD2 aligns across 11 bases. Per the germline V gene, CDR1 is SGHAT and CDR2 is FQNNGV. V trimming: 3 bases; J trimming: 7 bases; junction bases outside the gene matches: 14. This CDR3 is built from 17 residues. The CDR3 region has the DNA TGTGCCAGCAGCTTGGGAGGACTAGCGGGCCGGGGGCGGGAGCAGTACTTC. This sequence encodes CASSLGGLAGRGREQYF. The complete variable domain, with remaining parts taken from reference TRBV11-2 and TRBJ2-7, reads EAGVAQSPRYKIIEKRQSVAFWCNPISGHATLYWYQQILGQGPKLLIQFQNNGVVDDSQLPKDRFSAERLKGVDSTLKIQPAKLEDSAVYLCASSLGGLAGRGREQYFGPGTRLTVT.

This clonotype was seen a few times. V is TRBV7-9 and J is TRBJ1-2; no reliable D call. Between the trimmed V and J ends, which lost 1 base and 3 bases, there was a span of 12 bases. The CDR3 covers 15 residues. CDR1 is SEHNR, CDR2 FQNEAQ, per germline (reference sequence). CDR3 amino acids: CASSLGSAFDYGYTF. The CDR3 nucleotides read TGTGCCAGCAGCTTAGGTTCGGCCTTCGACTATGGCTACACCTTC.

This clonotype was counted once. The rearrangement joins TRBV15 to TRBJ2-1; D could derive from TRBD1 or TRBD2 (6 bases each). The CDR3 length is 15 residues. V was clipped by 0 bases and J by 7 bases, with 13 bases between them. The germline V gene encodes CDR1 LNHNV and CDR2 YYDKDF (reference sequence). In DNA form, the CDR3 reads TGTGCCACCAGCAGAGAACTAGGGGGGTCGAATGAGCAGTTCTTC. It specifies CATSRELGGSNEQFF.

The V call is TRBV6-1, the J call TRBJ1-5; no definite D call. Germline lookup yields CDR1 MNHNS and CDR2 SASEGT. The CDR3 loop spans 16 amino acids. The ends were cut back, 2 bases at V and 0 bases at J, with 11 bases in the middle. The CDR3 nucleotides are TGTGCCAGCAGTGAATTGAAAGGACTTAGCAATCAGCCCCAGCATTTT. Translated: CASSELKGLSNQPQHF.

This clonotype came up a few times. The chain joins TRBV20-1 to TRBJ2-1, with 7 nucleotides matching TRBD1. Germline CDR1 DFQATT, CDR2 SNEGSKA (reference sequence). This CDR3 comprises 16 residues. Unmatched junction bases numbered 12, after V lost 0 bases and J lost 7 bases. DNA of the CDR3: TGCAGTGCTAGAGAACCGGCAGGGGGTGTTGTGAATGAGCAGTTCTTC. Its translation: CSAREPAGGVVNEQFF.

This clonotype was detected many times. This chain joins TRBV5-1 and TRBJ2-7, with 7 bases matching TRBD2. V was clipped by 3 bases and J by 3 bases; unmatched bases: 6. CDR1 and CDR2 (germline): SGHRS, YFSETQ. The CDR3 runs 14 residues. The CDR3 is CASSSRTRGYEQYF. CDR3 coding DNA: TGCGCCAGCAGCTCCCGGACTAGGGGCTACGAGCAGTACTTC.

The genes are TRBV9 and TRBJ2-7, with D tentatively TRBD1 or TRBD2 (5 bases each). This CDR3 has 13 residues. The V end was cut by 4 bases, the J end by 0 bases, with 8 bases between. CDR1 and CDR2 (germline): SGDLS, YYNGEE. The CDR3: CASSIGASYEQYF. CDR3 bases: TGTGCCAGCAGCATCGGGGCCTCCTACGAGCAGTACTTC.

Of note for this clonotype: The junction differs from germline at one of its ends, possibly a read error. V is TRBV4-3 and J is TRBJ2-1; 7 positions match TRBD2. Germline CDR1 and CDR2: LGHNA and YSLEER. The CDR3 spans 16 residues. This CDR3 reads CASSQDLLADANGQFF. The CDR3 coding sequence is TGCGCCAGCAGCCAAGATCTTCTAGCGGACGCCAATGGGCAGTTCTTC.

The V call is TRBV4-1, the J call TRBJ2-3; 10 nucleotides agree with TRBD1. The trim removed 2 bases at V and 2 bases at J, leaving 4 bases unmatched. Germline assignment: CDR1 MGHRA and CDR2 YSYEKL. The CDR3 has 16 amino acids. The CDR3, as DNA: TGCGCCAGCAGCCAAACCGGGACAGGGGTCACAGATACGCAGTATTTT. This gives the protein CASSQTGTGVTDTQYF.

V usage is TRBV9 and J usage is TRBJ2-3; 7 positions match TRBD1. This CDR3 contains 17 residues. The trim removed 0 bases at V and 0 bases at J, leaving 7 bases unmatched. Germline loops: CDR1 SGDLS, CDR2 YYNGEE. CDR3 in DNA: TGTGCCAGCAGCGTAGCCCAGACAGGGCCTAGCACAGATACGCAGTATTTT. Its translation: CASSVAQTGPSTDTQYF.

This clonotype was observed at least ten times. The chain recombines TRBV5-1 with TRBJ1-1, with D unclear. Germline-derived CDR1 and CDR2 are SGHRS and YFSETQ. The CDR3 is made up of 15 amino acids. V was trimmed by 0 bases and J by 0 bases, leaving 9 bases between them. For the CDR3, the DNA is TGCGCCAGCAGCTTGGAGGCGGTCATGAACACTGAAGCTTTCTTT. As protein: CASSLEAVMNTEAFF.

V usage is TRBV20-1 and J usage is TRBJ2-1; D uncertain. The V gene lost 5 bases and the J gene lost 1 base, with 12 bases spanning the gap. This CDR3 region has 14 residues. Germline V gene sequence: CDR1 DFQATT, CDR2 SNEGSKA (reference sequence). The CDR3 nucleotides are TGCAGTGCTCTTGAGACGGATTCCTACAATGAGCAGTTCTTC. Translating it yields CSALETDSYNEQFF.

V usage is TRBV28 and J usage is TRBJ2-5; 13 bases fit TRBD2. J was trimmed by 1 base and V by 4 bases; bases with no gene match: 9. The CDR3 sequence is 18 residues long. Germline assignment: CDR1 MDHEN and CDR2 SYDVKM. CDR3 nucleotide sequence: TGTGCCAGCAGTTCGGGACTAGCGGGGTCCCCCTTCCAAGAGACCCAGTACTTC. Amino acid sequence: CASSSGLAGSPFQETQYF.

CDR3 sequence: CASRPSGGELFF. The CDR3 DNA sequence: TGTGCCAGCAGACCCTCGGGGGGGGAGCTGTTTTTT. V is TRBV12-3 or TRBV12-4 and J is TRBJ2-2, with D perhaps TRBD2 (5 bases). This CDR3 region has 12 residues. V lost 6 bases to trimming and J lost 8 bases, with 10 bases between them.

V and J are TRBV20-1 and TRBJ2-7; maybe TRBD1 (8 bases). V was shortened by 6 bases and J by 8 bases, with 23 bases between the two germline ends. Germline loops: CDR1 DFQATT, CDR2 SNEGSKA (reference sequence). The CDR3 contains 14 residues. CDR3: CSAQGGTGLTKQYF. CDR3 sequence (DNA): TGCAGTGCCCAGGGAGGGACAGGACTTACGAAGCAGTACTTC.

This clonotype was picked up a small number of times. The CDR3 does not end in the conserved phenylalanine or tryptophan, so this is likely a read error. V and J are TRBV7-9 and TRBJ2-7; D tentatively reads TRBD1 or TRBD2 (5 bases each). Trimming pared 1 base from V and 6 bases from J, leaving 7 bases between. The CDR3 covers 12 residues. CDR1 is SEHNR, CDR2 FQNEAQ, per germline (reference sequence). The CDR3 region is CASSLGGTEQYS. The CDR3, as DNA: TGTGCCAGCAGCTTAGGGGGGACCGAGCAGTACTCC.

Ten or more counts support this clonotype. The chain has TRBV20-1 and TRBJ2-3, with 8 bases that match TRBD1. This CDR3 comprises 14 residues. The V gene's germline CDR1 is DFQATT and CDR2 SNEGSKA (reference sequence). Losses at the gene ends were 4 bases for V and 1 base for J; bases not matched to a gene: 4. The CDR3 region is CSATRGPGTDTQYF. The DNA for the CDR3 is TGCAGTGCTACCAGGGGGCCTGGCACAGATACGCAGTATTTT.

The chain has TRBV28 and TRBJ2-4, with 7 bases identical to TRBD1. The germline V gene has CDR1 MDHEN and CDR2 SYDVKM. The junction had 8 bases not matched to a gene; V was cut back by 5 bases and J by 1 base. This CDR3 region has 16 residues. CDR3 in amino acids: CASSDRAVVAKNIQYF. The CDR3 DNA sequence: TGTGCCAGCAGTGACAGGGCCGTCGTGGCCAAAAACATTCAGTACTTC.